Included here is one TCR beta chain sequence, with context. The sample holds a few counts of this clonotype. Its antigen has not been determined. No clone much larger than this one lies a single base away; base qualities are absent. This sample was included in a study of identical twins' blood T cells (dated by TCRdb to 2012 to 2015). For the wider study: About 50 million Illumina reads were obtained across some twelve libraries, of which six were alpha-chain libraries and six were beta-chain libraries. TCR alpha and beta chain repertoires of three pairs of monozygous twins were compared using next-generation sequencing to assess genetic influence on repertoire formation. Paper-wide results and their limitations: How many CDR3 clonotypes two donors shared depended mainly on the product of their cloneset sizes, and the twins did not clearly stray from this trend. Independent studies were stated to be required to validate the proposed role of the TCRalpha J segment in MHC recognition during thymic selection. Looking at the most abundant TCRbeta clonotypes, every donor had more CDR3 sequences in common with her twin than with unrelated donors. V gene usage, even among non-selected out-of-frame TCRbeta clonotypes, was reported to be markedly more similar within twin pairs than between unrelated donors. Because the twins were raised together, environmental influences could not be ruled out as an explanation for the similarity between twins.

Preparation of the library involved 5' RACE. Sequencing instrument: Illumina Genome Analyzer IIx. To prepare the RNA-based TCR cDNA libraries, a previously described protocol was followed, with several modifications. To prevent cross-contamination, sample-specific barcodes were introduced on both ends of each TCR cDNA library during cDNA synthesis and amplification. The study's processing was this. Each library contained about 2.2 to 3.6 million CDR3-containing reads, and somewhere between about 90,000 and nearly 500,000 clonotypes were identified for each individual. Reads carrying improper barcode index combinations were removed, after which the MiTCR software was used to build a cloneset for each library. While assembling CDR3 clonotypes, MiTCR corrected PCR and sequencing errors and either filtered or rescued low-quality reads. Artificial out-of-frame clonotypes were removed by being mapped to in-frame sequences, with one indel in the CDR3 allowed. Similarity of V and J gene usage between donors was measured as Jensen-Shannon divergence divided by mean entropy. TCRdb redid the processing of the public reads, applying fastp at Q25 and MiXCR, and retained in-frame beta chains. Each record represents a unique CDR3 protein, reported with the most common genes and DNA among its rows. Clone size and V and J calls follow TCRdb, not the original study. Across this sample there are around 380,000 distinct CDR3 sequences, with over 25% seen only once. The ten largest clonotypes hold roughly 5.5% of the sample.

Six healthy women forming three monozygous twin pairs were used as donors. All three twin pairs had been reared together, and it was thought likely that the same infectious agents and vaccines had been met by these twin pairs. TCR cDNA libraries were prepared from RNA that had been isolated from peripheral blood mononuclear cells. This clonotype was obtained from a woman between 18 and 55 years old in good health. Sequenced: PBMCs.

The sequenced DNA is TGTGCCAGCAGCTTGTGGGGTAAGGGCCCATCCTACGAGCAGTACTTC. Its coded protein is CASSLWGKGPSYEQYF. The sequence links TRBV13 to TRBJ2-7; no D segment can be confidently identified. V is reduced by 3 bases and J by 1 base, leaving a spacing of 16 bases between them. The germline V gene (reference sequence) sets CDR1 to PRHDT and CDR2 to FYEKMQ. The CDR3 spans 16 residues, from the cysteine through the phenylalanine. Of the read, only the CDR3 DNA is kept; its 48 bases are in frame from base 1.